The 16 T cell receptor beta chains below come from one sample, sequenced in a study of T cell repertoires in cytomegalovirus infection. From the reads, TCRdb called clonotypes with MiXCR, one entry per CDR3 protein. This table has about 130,000 distinct CDR3 sequences, 30% to 40% appearing once. These receptors' antigens are unknown. Sample: CD8+ T cells from cultured PBMCs, taken from culture after CMV antigen stimulation. Receptors originate from a human donor in good health (CMV status not recorded). Some clones in this sample may be carry-over from other donors' samples.

This clonotype was seen a few times. The J gene is TRBJ2-5, the V gene TRBV4-3; weak D call: TRBD2 (6 bases). Between the trimmed V and J ends, which lost 1 base and 5 bases, there was a span of 17 bases. This CDR3 is built from 16 residues. CDR1 and CDR2 from the germline V gene are LGHNA and YSLEER. The CDR3 region has the DNA TGCGCCAGCAGCCAAGGAATAGGACGGGGGATGGAGACCCAGTACTTC. Protein sequence: CASSQGIGRGMETQYF.

This chain joins TRBV6-1 and TRBJ1-5, with D perhaps TRBD1 (6 bases). Germline CDR1 reads MNHNS; CDR2 reads SASEGT. The germline V and J ends were trimmed by 0 bases and 5 bases, with 17 bases remaining between them. CDR3 length: 17 amino acids. CDR3 coding DNA: TGTGCCAGCAGTGAAGCGCTGTCCGGGGGCGAGCATCAGCCCCAGCATTTT. It codes for CASSEALSGGEHQPQHF.

This chain uses TRBV28 with TRBJ1-2; no clear D gene. V was cut by 6 bases and J by 3 bases, with 11 bases left in between. Germline assignment: CDR1 MDHEN and CDR2 SYDVKM. The CDR3 has 13 residues. CDR3 coding DNA: TGTGCCAGCAGGGGCTGGCTCTACTATGGCTACACCTTC. It yields the protein CASRGWLYYGYTF.

J is TRBJ1-2 and V is TRBV7-3; 8 bases are a match to TRBD1. With 5 bases clipped from V and 4 bases from J, the junction kept 9 bases outside the gene matches. From germline, CDR1 is SGHTA and CDR2 FQGTGA. The CDR3 contains 15 residues. The CDR3 loop is CASSRGQGAGYGYTF. CDR3 in DNA: TGTGCCAGCAGCCGAGGGCAGGGGGCGGGCTATGGCTACACCTTC.

The V gene is TRBV9, the J gene TRBJ2-2, with D perhaps given as TRBD1 or TRBD2 (5 bases each). Trimming left V 2 bases short and J 1 base short, with 15 bases between. The V gene's germline CDR1 is SGDLS and CDR2 YYNGEE. This CDR3 has 17 amino acids. CDR3 sequence: CASSVGETGQNTGELFF. The CDR3 region has the DNA TGTGCCAGCAGCGTGGGCGAGACGGGGCAGAACACCGGGGAGCTGTTTTTT.

CDR3 residues: CASSLDPGQGGTYEQYF. CDR3 bases: TGTGCCAGCAGCTTAGATCCGGGTCAGGGGGGAACCTACGAGCAGTACTTC. The chain joins TRBV7-2 to TRBJ2-7; D perhaps matches TRBD1 (7 bases). Germline values: CDR1 SGHTA, CDR2 FQGNSA. The CDR3 totals 17 residues. The V end was cut by 1 base, the J end by 2 bases, with 18 bases between.

The chain recombines TRBV28 with TRBJ2-1; TRBD1 matches at 11 bases. CDR1 is MDHEN and CDR2 is SYDVKM in the germline V gene. J lost 4 bases, V lost 5 bases, and 13 bases had no gene match. The CDR3 sequence is 18 residues long. This CDR3 reads CASSDRTGGPFVYNEQFF. The DNA for the CDR3 is TGTGCCAGCAGTGACCGGACAGGGGGCCCCTTTGTGTACAATGAGCAGTTCTTC.

This clonotype was detected only a few times. This chain links TRBV5-1 with TRBJ1-2; tentative D call: TRBD1 (6 bases). V was trimmed by 3 bases and J by 8 bases, leaving 20 bases between them. Germline loops: CDR1 SGHRS, CDR2 YFSETQ. This CDR3 has 15 residues. CDR3 sequence (DNA): TGCGCCAGCAGCTCCGCAACAGGGAGTCCCCTAGGCTACACCTTC. The encoded protein is CASSSATGSPLGYTF.

The chain recombines TRBV7-2 with TRBJ2-7; 7 bases are a match to TRBD1. Unmatched junction bases numbered 8, after V lost 6 bases and J lost 3 bases. The CDR3 contains 14 residues. CDR1 is SGHTA and CDR2 is FQGNSA in the germline V gene. The CDR3 is CASRPGTVSYEQYF. DNA for the CDR3: TGTGCCAGCAGACCAGGGACAGTTAGCTACGAGCAGTACTTC.

This clonotype appeared many times. This chain links TRBV7-2 with TRBJ1-2; tentative D call: TRBD1 (5 bases). V lost 6 bases and J lost 3, with 14 bases in between. Per the germline V gene, CDR1 is SGHTA and CDR2 is FQGNSA. This CDR3 region has 14 residues. The DNA for the CDR3 is TGTGCCAGCAGTTGGAATTGGGGCGACTATGGCTACACCTTC. As protein: CASSWNWGDYGYTF.

This chain joins TRBV7-2 and TRBJ2-7; 10 positions match TRBD2. V lost 2 bases, J lost 5 bases, and 15 bases stayed unmatched. This CDR3 has 18 residues. Germline V lookup: CDR1 SGHTA, CDR2 FQGNSA. The CDR3, as DNA: TGTGCCAGCAGCTTACCCGCTAGCGGGGGCGCCTCTCCCCACGAGCAGTACTTC. Translated: CASSLPASGGASPHEQYF. Looking up the rest from reference TRBV7-2 and TRBJ2-7 gives the full variable domain: GAGVSQSPSNKVTEKGKDVELRCDPISGHTALYWYRQSLGQGLEFLIYFQGNSAPDKSGLPSDRFSAERTGGSVSTLTIQRTQQEDSAVYLCASSLPASGGASPHEQYFGPGTRLTVT.

The rearrangement links TRBV13 to TRBJ2-5; D possibly uses TRBD1 or TRBD2 (5 bases each). In germline, CDR1 is PRHDT, CDR2 FYEKMQ (reference sequence). The ends were cut back, 5 bases at V and 4 bases at J, with 20 bases in the middle. The length of the CDR3 is 16 residues. The CDR3 nucleotides are TGTGCCAGCAGCCTCTCCGCCGGGGCCACCCCAGAGACCCAGTACTTC. It encodes CASSLSAGATPETQYF.

In its sample, this clonotype was seen a few times. The chain links TRBV6-1 to TRBJ2-1, with 9 bases aligning to TRBD1. In germline, CDR1 is MNHNS, CDR2 SASEGT. Trimming took 6 bases from V and 8 from J; bases not matched to a gene: 11. This CDR3 contains 15 residues. The CDR3 protein is CASSRAGTGIDEQFF. CDR3 sequence (DNA): TGTGCCAGCAGCCGAGCCGGGACAGGGATCGATGAGCAGTTCTTC.

This clonotype has just a few counts. The V gene is TRBV6-5, the J gene TRBJ2-1; TRBD1 matches at 7 bases. The CDR3 sequence is 12 residues long. With V trimmed by 5 bases and J by 6 bases, 1 base remained unmatched. The germline gives CDR1 MNHEY, CDR2 SVGAGI. The CDR3 here is CASSHRGNEQFF. The CDR3, as DNA: TGTGCCAGCAGTCACAGGGGCAATGAGCAGTTCTTC.

This clonotype came up many times. This rearrangement joins TRBV7-2 to TRBJ2-5; no clear D. CDR1 and CDR2 (germline): SGHTA, FQGNSA. With 1 base removed from V and 2 bases from J, the gap between germline ends came to 17 bases. The CDR3 sequence is 17 residues long. Written as DNA, the CDR3 is TGTGCCAGCAGCTTAGGAAGGCAGCCTCCTTCGCAAGAGACCCAGTACTTC. Amino acid sequence: CASSLGRQPPSQETQYF.

The genes are TRBV24-1 and TRBJ1-5; 7 bases agree with TRBD1. Trimming removed 4 bases from V and 1 base from J; junction bases left unmatched: 9. The CDR3 is 17 residues long. Germline V gene lookup returns CDR1 KGHDR and CDR2 SFDVKD. In nucleotides, the CDR3 is TGTGCCACCAGTGACCATAGGCCGGGACAGAGCAATCAGCCCCAGCATTTT. This encodes CATSDHRPGQSNQPQHF.